The T cell receptor (beta chain) under discussion was sequenced for a study of blood T cell repertoires in COVID-19. At the level of the study: T cells, B-cell-depleted T cells, or PBMCs provided the cDNA or gDNA that served as material.

In the original analysis: Amplified reference gene primers provided the basis for estimating nucleated cell counts. Method: immunoSEQ multiplex PCR; TCRdb's copy keeps in-frame clones and lacks some. V, J and clone size reflect that table, while D and trimming were determined from the DNA. In the table there are approximately 250,000 clones, 88% of which are singletons. Germline loops: CDR1 KGHDR, CDR2 SFDVKD. The CDR3 contains 14 residues. V lost 3 bases and J 8 bases, leaving 12 bases between the germline ends. The participants were between about 18 and 90 years old and came from under 25 US areas. The chain couples TRBV24-1 to TRBJ1-4; the D is unclear. This sequence originates from a woman between 25 and 40 years old who had recovered from COVID-19. Sample: PBMCs or T cells enriched from blood (not recorded which). CDR3 region: CATSDRRVGEKLFF. In nucleotides, the CDR3 is TGTGCCACCAGTGATCGGAGGGTTGGGGAAAAACTGTTTTTT.